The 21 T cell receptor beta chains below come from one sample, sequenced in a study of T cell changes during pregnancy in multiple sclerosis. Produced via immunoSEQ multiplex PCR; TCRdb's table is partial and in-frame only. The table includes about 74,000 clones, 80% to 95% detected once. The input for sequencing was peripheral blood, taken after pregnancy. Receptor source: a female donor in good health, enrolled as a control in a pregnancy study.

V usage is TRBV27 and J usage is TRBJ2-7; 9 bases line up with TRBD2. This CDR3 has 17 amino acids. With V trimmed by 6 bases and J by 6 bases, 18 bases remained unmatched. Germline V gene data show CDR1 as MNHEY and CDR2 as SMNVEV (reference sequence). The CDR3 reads CASSARFSHSGRGEQYF. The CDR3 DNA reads TGTGCCAGCAGCGCCCGATTTTCTCATAGCGGGAGAGGCGAGCAGTACTTC.

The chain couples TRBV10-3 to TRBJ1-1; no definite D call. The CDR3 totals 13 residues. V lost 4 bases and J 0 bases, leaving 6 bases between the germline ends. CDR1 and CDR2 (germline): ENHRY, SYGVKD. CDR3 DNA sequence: TGTGCCATCAGTGGGGAGATGAACACTGAAGCTTTCTTT. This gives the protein CAISGEMNTEAFF.

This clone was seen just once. This chain's CDR3 is CAWSRLRDRTNYGYTF. DNA for the CDR3: TGTGCCTGGAGTCGGCTCCGGGACAGGACGAACTATGGCTACACCTTC. V usage is TRBV30 and J usage is TRBJ1-2, with 8 bases that match TRBD1. Germline assignment: CDR1 GTSNPN and CDR2 SVGIG (reference sequence). The CDR3 is made up of 16 amino acids. Trimming at V came to 2 bases and at J to 2 bases, leaving 10 bases not matched to a gene.

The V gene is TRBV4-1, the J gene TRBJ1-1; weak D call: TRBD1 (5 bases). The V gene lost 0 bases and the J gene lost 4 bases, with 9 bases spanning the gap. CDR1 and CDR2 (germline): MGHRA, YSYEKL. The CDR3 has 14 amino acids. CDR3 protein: CASSQDAGGTEAFF. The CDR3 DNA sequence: TGCGCCAGCAGCCAAGATGCCGGGGGCACTGAAGCTTTCTTT.

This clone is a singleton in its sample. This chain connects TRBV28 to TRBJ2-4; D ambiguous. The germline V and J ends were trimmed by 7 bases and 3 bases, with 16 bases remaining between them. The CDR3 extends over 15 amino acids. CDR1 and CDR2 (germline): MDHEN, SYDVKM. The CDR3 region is CASKLSGFDKNIQYF. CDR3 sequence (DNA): TGTGCCAGCAAGTTGTCCGGGTTTGACAAAAACATTCAGTACTTC. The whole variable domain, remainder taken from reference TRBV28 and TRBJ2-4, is DVKVTQSSRYLVKRTGEKVFLECVQDMDHENMFWYRQDPGLGLRLIYFSYDVKMKEKGDIPEGYSVSREKKERFSLILESASTNQTSMYLCASKLSGFDKNIQYFGAGTRLSVL.

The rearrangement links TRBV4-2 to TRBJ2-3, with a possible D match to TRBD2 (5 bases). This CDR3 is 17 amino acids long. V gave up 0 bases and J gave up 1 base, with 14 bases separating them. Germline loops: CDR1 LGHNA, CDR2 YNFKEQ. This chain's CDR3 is CASSQDRSGPRTDTQYF. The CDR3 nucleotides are TGTGCCAGCAGCCAAGATCGGAGCGGTCCCCGCACAGATACGCAGTATTTT.

The CDR3 nucleotides read TGTGCCAGCAGCTGGCCGGGGCAGGGAGGTGAAGCTTTCTTT. Its protein product is CASSWPGQGGEAFF. V gene TRBV5-4 combines with J gene TRBJ1-1; D might be TRBD1 (5 bases). Per germline, CDR1 SGHNT and CDR2 YYREEE (reference sequence). The germline V and J ends were trimmed by 3 bases and 7 bases, with 16 bases remaining between them. This CDR3 contains 14 residues.

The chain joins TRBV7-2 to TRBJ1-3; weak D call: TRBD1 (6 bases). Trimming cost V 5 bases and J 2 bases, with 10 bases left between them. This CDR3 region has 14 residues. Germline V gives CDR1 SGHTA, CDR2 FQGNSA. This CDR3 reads CASSMRTAGNTIYF. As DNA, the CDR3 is TGTGCCAGCAGCATGCGGACAGCTGGAAACACCATATATTTT.

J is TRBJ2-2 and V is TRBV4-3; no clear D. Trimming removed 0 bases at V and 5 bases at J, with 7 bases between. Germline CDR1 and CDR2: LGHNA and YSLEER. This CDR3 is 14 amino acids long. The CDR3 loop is CASSQDSTTGELFF. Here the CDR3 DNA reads TGCGCCAGCAGCCAAGACTCAACTACCGGGGAGCTGTTTTTT.

The CDR3 loop is CASSYSGLEGDNEQFF. The CDR3 DNA reads TGTGCCAGCAGTTACTCGGGACTAGAGGGCGACAATGAGCAGTTCTTC. This chain uses TRBV6-5 with TRBJ2-1, with 8 bases matching TRBD2. Trimming cost V 0 bases and J 5 bases; bases outside gene matches: 6. The CDR3 runs 16 residues. The germline gives CDR1 MNHEY, CDR2 SVGAGI.

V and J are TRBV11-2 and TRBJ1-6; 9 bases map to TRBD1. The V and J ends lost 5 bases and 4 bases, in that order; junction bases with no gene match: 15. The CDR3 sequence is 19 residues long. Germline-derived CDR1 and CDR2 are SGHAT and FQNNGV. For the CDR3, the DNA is TGTGCCAGCAGCCAGCTAGGACAGGGGATGAACCCTTATAATTCACCCCTCCACTTT. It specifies CASSQLGQGMNPYNSPLHF.

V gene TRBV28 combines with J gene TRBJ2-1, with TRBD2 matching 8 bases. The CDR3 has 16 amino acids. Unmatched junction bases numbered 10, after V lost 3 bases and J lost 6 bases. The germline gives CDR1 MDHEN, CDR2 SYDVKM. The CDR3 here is CASSLIGTSVFNEQFF. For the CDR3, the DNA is TGTGCCAGCAGTTTGATTGGGACTAGTGTGTTCAATGAGCAGTTCTTC.

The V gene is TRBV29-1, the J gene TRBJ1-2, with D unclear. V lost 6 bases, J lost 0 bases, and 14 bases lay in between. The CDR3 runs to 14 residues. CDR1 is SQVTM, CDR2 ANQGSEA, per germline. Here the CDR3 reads CSVGRGDPNYGYTF. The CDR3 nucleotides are TGCAGCGTGGGGAGAGGAGACCCTAACTATGGCTACACCTTC. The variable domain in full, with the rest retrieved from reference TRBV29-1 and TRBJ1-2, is SAVISQKPSRDICQRGTSLTIQCQVDSQVTMMFWYRQQPGQSLTLIATANQGSEATYESGFVIDKFPISRPNLTFSTLTVSNMSPEDSSIYLCSVGRGDPNYGYTFGSGTRLTVV.

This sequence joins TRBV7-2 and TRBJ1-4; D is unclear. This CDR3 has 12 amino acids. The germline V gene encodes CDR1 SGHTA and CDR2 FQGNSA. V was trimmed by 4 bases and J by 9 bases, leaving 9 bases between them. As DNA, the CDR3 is TGTGCCAGCAGCTCCTGGGCGCAAAAACTGTTTTTT. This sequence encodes CASSSWAQKLFF.

The CDR3 is CASSHQNPDEKLFF. In DNA, the CDR3 is TGTGCCAGCAGCCACCAAAACCCGGATGAAAAACTGTTTTTT. The chain couples TRBV4-2 to TRBJ1-4; D not resolved. With 3 bases removed from V and 6 bases from J, the gap between germline ends came to 11 bases. Germline V gene sequence: CDR1 LGHNA, CDR2 YNFKEQ. The CDR3 has 14 amino acids.

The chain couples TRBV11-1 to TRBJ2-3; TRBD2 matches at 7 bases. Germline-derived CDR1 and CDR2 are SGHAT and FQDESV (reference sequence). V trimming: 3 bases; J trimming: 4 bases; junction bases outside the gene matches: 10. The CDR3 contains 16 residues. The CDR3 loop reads CASSFGGGPSADTQYF. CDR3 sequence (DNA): TGTGCCAGCAGCTTCGGGGGAGGGCCCTCGGCAGATACGCAGTATTTT.

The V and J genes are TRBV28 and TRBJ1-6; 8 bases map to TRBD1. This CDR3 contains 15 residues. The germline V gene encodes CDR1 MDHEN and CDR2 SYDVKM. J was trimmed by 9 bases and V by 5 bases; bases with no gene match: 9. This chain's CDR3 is CASSPWTGKFSPLHF. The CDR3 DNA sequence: TGTGCCAGCAGTCCCTGGACAGGGAAGTTTTCACCCCTCCACTTT.

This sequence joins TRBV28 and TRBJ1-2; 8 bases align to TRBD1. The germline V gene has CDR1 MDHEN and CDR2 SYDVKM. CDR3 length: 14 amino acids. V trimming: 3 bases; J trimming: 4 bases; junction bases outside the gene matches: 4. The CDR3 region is CASSFSTGGYGYTF. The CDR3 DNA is TGTGCCAGCAGTTTCTCTACAGGGGGCTATGGCTACACCTTC.

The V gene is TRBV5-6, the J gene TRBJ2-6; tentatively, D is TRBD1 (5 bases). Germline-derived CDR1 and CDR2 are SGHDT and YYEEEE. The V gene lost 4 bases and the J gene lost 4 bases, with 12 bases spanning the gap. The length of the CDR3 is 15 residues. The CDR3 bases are TGTGCCAGCAGCCCTAGGGGTGGCGGGGCCAACGTCCTGACTTTC. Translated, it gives CASSPRGGGANVLTF.

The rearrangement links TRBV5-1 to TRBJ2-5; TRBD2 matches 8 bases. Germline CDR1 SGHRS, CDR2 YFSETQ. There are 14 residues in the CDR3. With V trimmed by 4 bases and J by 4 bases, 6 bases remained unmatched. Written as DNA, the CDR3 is TGCGCCAGCAGCCCGTCGGCGGGAGGAGAGACCCAGTACTTC. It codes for CASSPSAGGETQYF.

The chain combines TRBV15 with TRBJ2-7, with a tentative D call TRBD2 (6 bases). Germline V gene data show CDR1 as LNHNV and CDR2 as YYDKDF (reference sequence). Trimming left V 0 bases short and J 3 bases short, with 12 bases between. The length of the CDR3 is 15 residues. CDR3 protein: CATSRDLQGGYEQYF. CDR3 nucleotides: TGTGCCACCAGCAGAGATCTCCAGGGAGGCTACGAGCAGTACTTC.